The clone carrying this TCR beta chain was picked up one time. Sequenced by immunoSEQ multiplex PCR; TCRdb stores in-frame clones only, minus some. The sample has approximately 340,000 clones; around 67% are singletons. The ends were cut back, 0 bases at V and 5 bases at J, with 5 bases in the middle. The CDR3 spans 13 residues. In germline, CDR1 is SGHAT, CDR2 FQNNGV. The source of the sample is a study of shared clonotypes between healthy human individuals. Sequenced sample: memory CD4+ T cells sorted from blood. Subset noted: CD45RA-negative fraction. This receptor was taken from a man aged 25 to 45 in good health. The chain has TRBV11-2 and TRBJ2-1; D gene uncertain. CDR3 DNA: TGTGCCAGCAGCTTAGATCCGCACAATGAGCAGTTCTTC. This encodes CASSLDPHNEQFF. Full variable domain (rest looked up from reference TRBV11-2 and TRBJ2-1): EAGVAQSPRYKIIEKRQSVAFWCNPISGHATLYWYQQILGQGPKLLIQFQNNGVVDDSQLPKDRFSAERLKGVDSTLKIQPAKLEDSAVYLCASSLDPHNEQFFGPGTRLTVL.